The 28 T cell receptor beta chains below come from one sample, sequenced in a study of T cell changes during pregnancy in multiple sclerosis. Profiled with immunoSEQ multiplex PCR; TCRdb holds only in-frame clones, not every one. The table has about 21,000 clones, about nine tenths seen once; the top ten hold 7%. This material consisted of CD8+ T cells from peripheral blood mononuclear cells, taken in the third trimester of pregnancy. The receptors here all came from a female donor in good health, enrolled as a control in a pregnancy study.

This chain joins TRBV2 and TRBJ2-1, with 7 bases aligning to TRBD2. The V gene's germline CDR1 is SNHLY and CDR2 FYNNEI. J gave up 4 bases and V 7 bases, and 4 bases lay outside the gene matches. The CDR3 has 13 residues. The CDR3, as DNA: TGTGCCAGCACAGGACTAGAGTACAATGAGCAGTTCTTC. Translating gives CASTGLEYNEQFF. The whole variable domain, remainder taken from reference TRBV2 and TRBJ2-1, is EPEVTQTPSHQVTQMGQEVILRCVPISNHLYFYWYRQILGQKVEFLVSFYNNEISEKSEIFDDQFSVERPDGSNFTLKIRSTKLEDSAMYFCASTGLEYNEQFFGPGTRLTVL.

J is TRBJ2-7 and V is TRBV5-1; 7 nucleotides agree with TRBD1. Germline loops: CDR1 SGHRS, CDR2 YFSETQ. The CDR3 sequence is 13 residues long. Unmatched junction bases numbered 6, after V lost 7 bases and J lost 2 bases. The CDR3 sequence: CASLNRGPYEQYF. CDR3 DNA: TGCGCCAGCCTAAACAGGGGACCCTACGAGCAGTACTTC.

The rearrangement uses TRBV5-1 and TRBJ1-1, with a tentative D call TRBD1 (6 bases). Deletions cut 3 bases from V and 3 bases from J, with 6 bases between. CDR3 size: 12 residues. CDR1 is SGHRS and CDR2 is YFSETQ in the germline V gene. The CDR3 DNA reads as TGCGCCAGCAGCTACAGGGACACTGAAGCTTTCTTT. Its translation: CASSYRDTEAFF. The variable domain in full, completed from reference TRBV5-1 and TRBJ1-1, reads KAGVTQTPRYLIKTRGQQVTLSCSPISGHRSVSWYQQTPGQGLQFLFEYFSETQRNKGNFPGRFSGRQFSNSRSEMNVSTLELGDSALYLCASSYRDTEAFFGQGTRLTVV.

The chain recombines TRBV14 with TRBJ2-5; 9 nucleotides match TRBD1. The CDR3 sequence is 16 residues long. V lost 1 base to trimming and J lost 5 bases; unmatched junction nucleotides: 8. The germline V gene encodes CDR1 SGHDN and CDR2 FVKESK. In DNA, the CDR3 is TGTGCCAGCAGCCAAGTACGGGGACAGGGATCGGAGACCCAGTACTTC. Its translation: CASSQVRGQGSETQYF. Drawing the rest from reference TRBV14 and TRBJ2-5, the complete variable domain is EAGVTQFPSHSVIEKGQTVTLRCDPISGHDNLYWYRRVMGKEIKFLLHFVKESKQDESGMPNNRFLAERTGGTYSTLKVQPAELEDSGVYFCASSQVRGQGSETQYFGPGTRLLVL.

This clone was seen just once. V usage is TRBV7-3 and J usage is TRBJ2-7, with 7 positions matching TRBD2. Unmatched junction bases numbered 3, after V lost 3 bases and J lost 4 bases. Germline V gene data show CDR1 as SGHTA and CDR2 as FQGTGA. The CDR3 is 13 amino acids. The CDR3 protein is CASSLWGGYEQYF. DNA of the CDR3: TGTGCCAGCAGCTTGTGGGGGGGGTACGAGCAGTACTTC.

This chain uses TRBV6-1 with TRBJ2-1; 9 bases agree with TRBD1. Germline V gene sequence: CDR1 MNHNS, CDR2 SASEGT. This CDR3 spans 18 amino acids. Trimming removed 4 bases from V and 0 bases from J; junction bases left unmatched: 10. In DNA, the CDR3 is TGTGCCAGCAGTGGGACAGGGGTTCAGAAGAGCTCCTACAATGAGCAGTTCTTC. Translated: CASSGTGVQKSSYNEQFF.

CDR3 region: CASTGTSGPSSYNEQFF. The CDR3 bases are TGTGCCAGCACCGGGACTAGCGGGCCGAGCTCCTACAATGAGCAGTTCTTC. The chain uses TRBV2 and TRBJ2-1; 12 bases map to TRBD2. The germline CDR1 and CDR2 sequences are SNHLY and FYNNEI. The CDR3 contains 17 residues. V shed 7 bases, J shed 0 bases, and the junction held 7 bases outside the gene matches.

This chain links TRBV6-5 with TRBJ1-1; D unresolved. This CDR3 has 13 amino acids. Germline assignment: CDR1 MNHEY and CDR2 SVGAGI. With 3 bases removed from V and 1 base from J, the gap between germline ends came to 6 bases. CDR3 in DNA: TGTGCCAGCAGTTATCTAGAGAACACTGAAGCTTTCTTT. As protein: CASSYLENTEAFF.

This chain uses TRBV27 with TRBJ2-7, with 9 bases lining up with TRBD1. V dropped 2 bases and J dropped 3; count of bases not matched to a gene: 5. This CDR3 has 15 amino acids. Germline-derived CDR1 and CDR2 are MNHEY and SMNVEV (reference sequence). CDR3 nucleotide sequence: TGTGCCAGCAGTTTACGGACAGGGGAGGACTACGAGCAGTACTTC. Encoded protein: CASSLRTGEDYEQYF.

This sequence joins TRBV30 and TRBJ2-7; 11 bases are shared with TRBD1. Germline trimming cut 1 base from V and 5 bases from J; bases unmatched to any gene: 13. The CDR3 is 17 amino acids. CDR1 is GTSNPN and CDR2 is SVGIG in the germline V gene (reference sequence). DNA of the CDR3: TGTGCCTGGAGTGGGTTTGGACAGGGGGCTTCCGGCAACGAGCAGTACTTC. This sequence encodes CAWSGFGQGASGNEQYF.

V and J are TRBV7-9 and TRBJ2-5; D is unclear. Trimming took off 6 bases at V and 3 bases at J, with 8 bases between the two ends. In germline, CDR1 is SEHNR, CDR2 FQNEAQ (reference sequence). The CDR3 is made up of 12 amino acids. CDR3 protein: CASRAAEETQYF. The CDR3 coding sequence is TGTGCCAGCAGGGCGGCGGAAGAGACCCAGTACTTC.

The CDR3 sequence is CASSQTPAGYASYEQYF. The CDR3 nucleotides are TGTGCCAGCAGCCAAACGCCGGCAGGCTACGCTTCCTACGAGCAGTACTTC. This sequence joins TRBV7-9 and TRBJ2-7; D not resolved. The germline V gene encodes CDR1 SEHNR and CDR2 FQNEAQ (reference sequence). V was cut by 5 bases and J by 1 base, with 21 bases left in between. The CDR3 has 17 amino acids. The whole variable domain, filled in from reference TRBV7-9 and TRBJ2-7, reads DTGVSQNPRHKITKRGQNVTFRCDPISEHNRLYWYRQTLGQGPEFLTYFQNEAQLEKSRLLSDRFSAERPKGSFSTLEIQRTEQGDSAMYLCASSQTPAGYASYEQYFGPGTRLTVT.

The chain uses TRBV7-2 and TRBJ2-3; 7 bases are shared with TRBD2. Losses at the gene ends were 3 bases for V and 4 bases for J; bases not matched to a gene: 13. This CDR3 spans 17 amino acids. CDR1 SGHTA and CDR2 FQGNSA come from the germline V gene. The CDR3 DNA sequence: TGTGCCAGCAGCTTCCCCTTCGGCGGGAGTAACCCAGATACGCAGTATTTT. It translates to CASSFPFGGSNPDTQYF. The variable domain in full, with the rest retrieved from reference TRBV7-2 and TRBJ2-3, is GAGVSQSPSNKVTEKGKDVELRCDPISGHTALYWYRQSLGQGLEFLIYFQGNSAPDKSGLPSDRFSAERTGGSVSTLTIQRTQQEDSAVYLCASSFPFGGSNPDTQYFGPGTRLTVL.

V and J are TRBV4-2 and TRBJ1-4, with TRBD1 identical over 9 bases. With 2 bases clipped from V and 6 bases from J, the junction kept 4 bases outside the gene matches. Germline V gene lookup returns CDR1 LGHNA and CDR2 YNFKEQ. CDR3 length: 15 residues. The CDR3 here is CASSQPDRGDEKLFF. DNA of the CDR3: TGTGCCAGCAGCCAACCGGACAGGGGCGATGAAAAACTGTTTTTT.

The chain has TRBV15 and TRBJ2-7; TRBD2 matches 13 bases. This CDR3 is 14 amino acids long. CDR1 and CDR2 from the germline V gene are LNHNV and YYDKDF (reference sequence). Trimming removed 4 bases from V and 5 bases from J; junction bases left unmatched: 2. CDR3 DNA sequence: TGTGCCACCAGCACCGGACTAGCGGGAGACGAGCAGTACTTC. This sequence encodes CATSTGLAGDEQYF.

The V and J genes are TRBV21-1 and TRBJ2-7; the table assigns TRBD1, which was not confirmed against the DNA. TRBV21-1 is tagged as a pseudogene. CDR3 size: 15 residues. The CDR3 spells CASRPEDRDSYEQYF. CDR3 coding DNA: TGTGCCAGCAGGCCCGAGGACAGGGACTCCTACGAGCAGTACTTC.

This clone appeared once. The chain recombines TRBV4-2 with TRBJ1-1, with a tentative D call TRBD1 (6 bases). The CDR3 runs 15 residues. Trimming cost V 4 bases and J 0 bases, with 12 bases left between them. CDR1 is LGHNA, CDR2 YNFKEQ, per germline. As DNA, the CDR3 is TGTGCCAGCAGCCTTCCAGGGGCTCTGAACACTGAAGCTTTCTTT. Amino acids: CASSLPGALNTEAFF.

The chain has TRBV11-2 and TRBJ2-6; D remains ambiguous. Per germline, CDR1 SGHAT and CDR2 FQNNGV. The V end lost 2 bases, the J end lost 0 bases, and 17 bases lay between the germline ends. This CDR3 spans 19 amino acids. CDR3 nucleotide sequence: TGTGCCAGCAGCTTAAGTGCGACTGACGAGGTCTCTGGGGCCAACGTCCTGACTTTC. The encoded protein is CASSLSATDEVSGANVLTF.

V usage is TRBV6-1 and J usage is TRBJ1-5; no firm D call. Germline V gene data show CDR1 as MNHNS and CDR2 as SASEGT. The V and J ends lost 6 bases and 3 bases respectively, with 6 bases between them. The CDR3 runs 12 residues. The chain's CDR3 is CASRAYNQPQHF. The CDR3 bases are TGTGCCAGCAGAGCGTACAATCAGCCCCAGCATTTT.

This chain connects TRBV19 to TRBJ2-5, with D unresolved. Trimming removed 9 bases at V and 0 bases at J, with 11 bases between. From germline, CDR1 is LNHDA and CDR2 SQIVND (reference sequence). This CDR3 contains 13 residues. The CDR3 protein is CARPSAYQETQYF. CDR3 DNA sequence: TGTGCCAGACCTTCCGCGTACCAAGAGACCCAGTACTTC.

J is TRBJ2-7 and V is TRBV4-3, with TRBD1 matching over 9 bases. Germline CDR1 and CDR2: LGHNA and YSLEER. V trimming: 4 bases; J trimming: 2 bases; junction bases outside the gene matches: 3. The CDR3 runs to 14 residues. DNA for the CDR3: TGCGCCAGCAGCCGAGGGACAGGGACCTACGAGCAGTACTTC. Protein sequence: CASSRGTGTYEQYF.

The chain recombines TRBV19 with TRBJ1-2; tentatively, D is TRBD1 (5 bases). Germline V gives CDR1 LNHDA, CDR2 SQIVND (reference sequence). The CDR3 sequence is 14 residues long. Between the trimmed V and J ends, which lost 5 bases and 4 bases, there was a span of 14 bases. The CDR3 coding sequence is TGTGCCAGTAGTTCCTACAGCGGGGCCTATGGCTACACCTTC. This sequence encodes CASSSYSGAYGYTF. Combining the CDR3 with reference TRBV19 and TRBJ1-2 gives the whole variable domain DGGITQSPKYLFRKEGQNVTLSCEQNLNHDAMYWYRQDPGQGLRLIYYSQIVNDFQKGDIAEGYSVSREKKESFPLTVTSAQKNPTAFYLCASSSYSGAYGYTFGSGTRLTVV.

This clone is classed as large (0.1 to 1%). V usage is TRBV4-2 and J usage is TRBJ2-7, with 10 bases matching TRBD1. The germline CDR1 and CDR2 sequences are LGHNA and YNFKEQ. This CDR3 spans 15 amino acids. With V trimmed by 1 base and J by 0 bases, 0 bases remained unmatched. CDR3 protein: CASSQGTGGSYEQYF. CDR3 nucleotides: TGTGCCAGCAGCCAAGGGACAGGGGGCTCCTACGAGCAGTACTTC.

As regards this clone: A junction boundary mismatches the germline segment, possibly from a read error. This chain joins TRBV5-4 and TRBJ2-7, with 12 bases lining up with TRBD2. Germline V gene data show CDR1 as SGHNT and CDR2 as YYREEE (reference sequence). The CDR3 runs to 15 residues. The CDR3 is CASSQGLAGSYEQYF. CDR3 in DNA: TGCGCCAGCAGCCAAGGACTAGCGGGGAGCTACGAGCAGTACTTC.

In nucleotides, the CDR3 is TGTGCCAGTAGCTCGGGAGGCGGGGAGCTGTTTTTT. It encodes CASSSGGGELFF. The chain is built from TRBV19 and TRBJ2-2; 7 bases align to TRBD2. This CDR3 has 12 amino acids. From germline, CDR1 is LNHDA and CDR2 SQIVND (reference sequence). The V segment lost 6 bases and the J segment 7 bases; nucleotides outside the gene matches: 2.

V and J are TRBV4-2 and TRBJ2-1; D is unresolved. The germline V gene encodes CDR1 LGHNA and CDR2 YNFKEQ. The V gene lost 0 bases and the J gene lost 8 bases, with 11 bases spanning the gap. The CDR3 is 14 amino acids. In nucleotides, the CDR3 is TGTGCCAGCAGCCAAGAATTGAGTCGAGATGAGCAGTTCTTC. Amino acids: CASSQELSRDEQFF.

CDR3 region: CASNPRSGNTIYF. The CDR3 bases are TGTGCCAGCAACCCGCGCTCTGGAAACACCATATATTTT. This chain connects TRBV7-9 to TRBJ1-3; D is undetermined. CDR3 size: 13 residues. CDR1 SEHNR and CDR2 FQNEAQ come from the germline V gene (reference sequence). V was cut by 7 bases and J by 0 bases, with 7 bases left in between.

The chain has TRBV27 and TRBJ2-1; D not resolved. This CDR3 has 12 amino acids. Germline CDR1 is MNHEY and CDR2 is SMNVEV (reference sequence). The ends were cut back, 5 bases at V and 11 bases at J, with 13 bases in the middle. This chain's CDR3 is CASSRTMVQQFF. The CDR3, as DNA: TGTGCCAGCAGTCGAACTATGGTCCAGCAGTTCTTC.